This TCR beta chain derives from a study of technical replicates of blood from several donors. Using immunoSEQ multiplex PCR, the repertoire was profiled, and TCRdb retains in-frame clones only, with some absent. The sample consists of tens of thousands of clones, over 75% of them appearing once. The CDR3 is 13 residues long. Looked up from germline, CDR1 is MNHEY and CDR2 is SMNVEV (reference sequence). V dropped 6 bases and J dropped 9 bases, with 18 bases sitting between them. V is TRBV27 and J is TRBJ2-7, with TRBD1 as a possible D gene (6 bases). The source is a human donor in good health. Sequenced: T cells isolated from PBMCs. The chain's CDR3 is CASSLAPDRTQYF. DNA for the CDR3: TGTGCCAGCAGCTTAGCCCCAGACAGGACGCAGTACTTC.